This TCR beta chain was sequenced in a study of T cell responses to AZD1222 COVID-19 vaccine. Findings and caveats of the study: Baseline seropositives among AZD1222 recipients totaled only five or six. Clonal diversity was possibly underestimated, and the donors were mostly white British, with more females.

As for this clone: Its matching antigen is unknown.

Produced via immunoSEQ multiplex PCR; TCRdb's table is partial and in-frame only. The sample holds fewer than 200,000 clones, 85% to 90% seen once. CDR1 is LNHDA, CDR2 SQIVND, per germline (reference sequence). The ends were cut back, 5 bases at V and 1 base at J, with 12 bases in the middle. CDR3 size: 14 residues. The receptor comes from an adult in good health. The material was peripheral blood, obtained on day 0 of AZD1222 vaccination. The chain uses TRBV19 and TRBJ2-7, with D perhaps TRBD1 or TRBD2 (5 bases each). Here the CDR3 DNA reads TGTGCCAGTAGTTGGGACGGGGCTTCCTACGAGCAGTACTTC. Amino acid sequence: CASSWDGASYEQYF. Complete variable domain (other parts from reference TRBV19 and TRBJ2-7): DGGITQSPKYLFRKEGQNVTLSCEQNLNHDAMYWYRQDPGQGLRLIYYSQIVNDFQKGDIAEGYSVSREKKESFPLTVTSAQKNPTAFYLCASSWDGASYEQYFGPGTRLTVT.